This note documents a single T cell receptor beta chain sequence. The antigen is undetermined. The sample comes from a study of T cell responses to AZD1222 COVID-19 vaccine. General study points: Most donors were white British and more were female, and clonal diversity was possibly underestimated.

The repertoire was sequenced with immunoSEQ multiplex PCR; TCRdb's copy has only in-frame clones and lacks some. The sample has roughly 100,000 clones; 90% are singletons. Trimming pared 3 bases from V and 6 bases from J, leaving 11 bases between. Germline values: CDR1 MGHDK, CDR2 SYGVNS. The CDR3 has 13 residues. The source was peripheral blood, collected on day 0 of AZD1222 vaccination. The rearrangement links TRBV25-1 to TRBJ1-2; no firm D call. This sequence originates from an adult in good health. The CDR3 region has the DNA TGTGCCAGCAGTGACGGTACATCGCATGGCTACACCTTC. It codes for CASSDGTSHGYTF.